Each of the 4 T cell receptor beta chains below was sequenced from the same sample in a study of blood T cell repertoires in COVID-19. The repertoire was sequenced with immunoSEQ multiplex PCR; TCRdb's copy has only in-frame clones and lacks some. The data hold about 54,000 clones, with approximately 90% observed a single time. Material: peripheral blood. The receptors here all came from a man in his forties with COVID-19, enrolled during active disease.

This clone was detected once. The chain couples TRBV5-1 to TRBJ2-7; D might be TRBD1 (6 bases). V gave up 0 bases and J gave up 7 bases, with 11 bases separating them. Germline CDR1 and CDR2: SGHRS and YFSETQ. The CDR3 consists of 13 residues. The DNA for the CDR3 is TGCGCCAGCAGCTTGGGGACAGCAAGGGAGCAGTACTTC. It encodes CASSLGTAREQYF.

The rearrangement links TRBV6-5 to TRBJ2-7; unclear D gene. V was shortened by 6 bases and J by 3 bases, with 15 bases between the two germline ends. The CDR3 has 14 amino acids. Germline-derived CDR1 and CDR2 are MNHEY and SVGAGI. The CDR3 spells CASRTQEGFYEQYF. The CDR3 region has the DNA TGTGCCAGCAGAACTCAGGAAGGCTTCTACGAGCAGTACTTC.

The genes are TRBV24-1 and TRBJ1-5; no definite D call. The germline CDR1 and CDR2 sequences are KGHDR and SFDVKD. V dropped 3 bases and J dropped 3 bases, with 14 bases sitting between them. This CDR3 has 16 residues. This chain's CDR3 is CATSDPRGGYNQPQHF. The CDR3 region has the DNA TGTGCCACCAGTGATCCCCGCGGAGGGTACAATCAGCCCCAGCATTTT.

Written as DNA, the CDR3 is TGTGCCAGCAGCCAAGATAACAGGGCGTTCCATGGCTACACCTTC. Its protein product is CASSQDNRAFHGYTF. The rearrangement uses TRBV3-1 (or the pseudogene TRBV3-2) and TRBJ1-2, with D perhaps matching TRBD1 (6 bases). Deletions cut 0 bases from V and 6 bases from J, with 14 bases between. Germline CDR1 is LGHDT and CDR2 is YNNKEL (reference sequence). The CDR3 covers 15 residues.